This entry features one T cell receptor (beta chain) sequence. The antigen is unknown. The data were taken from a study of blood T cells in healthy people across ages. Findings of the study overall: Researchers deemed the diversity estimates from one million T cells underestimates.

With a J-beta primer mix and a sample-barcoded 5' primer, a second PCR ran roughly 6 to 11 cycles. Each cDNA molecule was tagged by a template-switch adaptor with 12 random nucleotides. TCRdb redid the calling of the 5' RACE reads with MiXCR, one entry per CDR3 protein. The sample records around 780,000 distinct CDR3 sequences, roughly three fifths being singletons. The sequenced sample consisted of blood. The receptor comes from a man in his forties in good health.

The CDR3 bases are TGTGCCAGCAGCACTATCGGACAGAACACTGAAGCTTTCTTT. This sequence encodes CASSTIGQNTEAFF. The chain is built from TRBV13 and TRBJ1-1; possible D gene TRBD1, 5 bases. Trimming pared 5 bases from V and 1 base from J, leaving 11 bases between. CDR3 length: 14 residues. The germline V gene encodes CDR1 PRHDT and CDR2 FYEKMQ (reference sequence).